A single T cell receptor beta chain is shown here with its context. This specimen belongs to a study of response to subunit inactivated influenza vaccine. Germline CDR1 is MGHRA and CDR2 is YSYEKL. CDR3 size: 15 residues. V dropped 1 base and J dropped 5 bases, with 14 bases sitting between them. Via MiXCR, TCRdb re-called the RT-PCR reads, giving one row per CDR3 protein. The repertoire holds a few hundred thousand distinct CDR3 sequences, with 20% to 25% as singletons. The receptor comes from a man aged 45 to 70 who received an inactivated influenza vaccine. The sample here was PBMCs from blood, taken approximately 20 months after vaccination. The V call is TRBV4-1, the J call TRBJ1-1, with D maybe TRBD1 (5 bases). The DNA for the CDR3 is TGCGCCAGCAGCCAAGTCCTCGGGGCTTGGACTGAAGCTTTCTTT. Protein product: CASSQVLGAWTEAFF.